This TCR beta chain was sequenced in a study of T cell changes during pregnancy in multiple sclerosis (dated by TCRdb to about 2019). Looking at the study overall: The study looked at changes in the T cell repertoire across pregnancy in women with multiple sclerosis.

The method behind the library was the immunoSEQ multiplex PCR assay. Sourced from immuneACCESS, this table was stored by TCRdb with only in-frame sequences that have V and J called. A share of the clones is absent; for the studies checked, an unresolved V gene accounts for under half, and the remainder has no known explanation. Counted in this sample were approximately 94,000 clones; about 92% of them appeared once. The biggest ten clones account for more than 1.5% of the sample. Comments on this clone: Its antigen remains undetermined. No much larger clone exists at a distance of one base, and base qualities are not known.

V lost 5 bases and J lost 1 base, and the count of bases not matched to a germline gene is 5. The germline V gene (reference sequence) sets CDR1 to SEHNR and CDR2 to FQNEAQ. Including the terminal cysteine and phenylalanine, the CDR3 comprises 15 residues. The retained sequence is limited to the CDR3, 45 bases, with the frame set at the first base. The sequences come from peripheral blood, collected after pregnancy. The receptor was isolated from a female donor with multiple sclerosis, enrolled in a pregnancy study. The chain uses TRBV7-9 and TRBJ1-1; 9 bases in the middle match TRBD1. The CDR3 region reads CASSAPGQGNTEAFF. Here is the DNA: TGTGCCAGCAGCGCACCGGGACAGGGGAACACTGAAGCTTTCTTT.